The 5 T cell receptor beta chains given below trace back to one sample, sequenced in a study of shared clonotypes between healthy human individuals (dated by TCRdb to the early 2020s). Library preparation used the immunoSEQ multiplex PCR assay. This is the immuneACCESS table as TCRdb keeps it, with only in-frame sequences that have V and J called. A part of the clones is gone; compared with another copy, unresolved V genes explain less than half, and the rest is unexplained. Across this sample there are some 2.3 million clones, with approximately 95% seen only once. The top ten clonotypes cover 0.39% of the sample. The specimen sequenced was naive CD4+ T cells from PBMCs. The label giving this sample's cell subset or site can be read as: CD45RA+ positively selected. The receptor set was obtained from a man between 18 and 35 years old in good health. Some clones in this sample may be carry-over from other donors' samples.

J is TRBJ2-7 and V is TRBV23-1, with D perhaps TRBD2 (5 bases). TRBV23-1 is an ORF, with its function uncertain. The V end lost 7 bases, the J end lost 7 bases, and 17 bases lay between the germline ends. The CDR3 contains 13 residues. The chain's CDR3 is CASNCGREEEQYF. The CDR3 region has the DNA TGCGCCAGCAACTGCGGACGGGAAGAGGAGCAGTACTTC.

This clone came up once. At the DNA level, this CDR3 is encoded by other sequences in the same sample as well. The CDR3 loop reads CASSSDPNTEAFF. CDR3 nucleotide sequence: TGTGCCAGCAGCTCAGATCCGAACACTGAAGCTTTCTTT. The chain joins TRBV5-6 to TRBJ1-1; D not certain. This CDR3 spans 13 amino acids. Germline V gene lookup returns CDR1 SGHDT and CDR2 YYEEEE. Trimming took off 3 bases at V and 1 base at J, with 7 bases between the two ends.

The chain couples TRBV5-4 to TRBJ2-1, with TRBD1 matching 12 bases. The CDR3 has 17 amino acids. Germline V gene data show CDR1 as SGHNT and CDR2 as YYREEE (reference sequence). V was clipped by 2 bases and J by 8 bases; unmatched bases: 11. The CDR3 DNA reads TGTGCCAGCAGCTTTCCCGGGACAGGGGGCCTCAGTGATGAGCAGTTCTTC. Residues: CASSFPGTGGLSDEQFF. Combining the CDR3 with reference TRBV5-4 and TRBJ2-1 gives the whole variable domain ETGVTQSPTHLIKTRGQQVTLRCSSQSGHNTVSWYQQALGQGPQFIFQYYREEENGRGNFPPRFSGLQFPNYSSELNVNALELDDSALYLCASSFPGTGGLSDEQFFGPGTRLTVL.

The chain joins TRBV11-2 to TRBJ2-7; 10 positions agree with TRBD2. This CDR3 spans 15 amino acids. Germline V gives CDR1 SGHAT, CDR2 FQNNGV. V lost 3 bases, J lost 6 bases, and 8 bases stayed unmatched. CDR3 residues: CASSFFLAGAGEQYF. The CDR3, as DNA: TGTGCCAGCAGCTTTTTCCTAGCGGGGGCCGGCGAGCAGTACTTC.

The chain has TRBV28 and TRBJ1-1, with unresolved D. This CDR3 comprises 14 residues. The V gene lost 6 bases and the J gene lost 2 bases, with 13 bases spanning the gap. Germline CDR1 MDHEN, CDR2 SYDVKM. The CDR3 bases are TGTGCCAGCAGGCCTCCCCACGATAACACTGAAGCTTTCTTT. It translates to CASRPPHDNTEAFF.